This T cell receptor (beta chain) came from a study of spatial heterogeneity in lung cancer. Study summary: Unique TCR and UMI combinations averaged more than ten appearances each in raw reads. Regarding the study as a whole: Follow-up blood showed ubiquitous expanded tumor TCRs less than blood at resection did.

TCRdb passed the 5' RACE reads through MiXCR, listing each CDR3 protein once. In the table there are approximately 40,000 distinct CDR3 sequences, around 7.1% of which are singletons. This clonotype was counted at least ten times. What it binds is not known. Time point in this sample: sample taken at primary tumor resection. Unsorted whole RNA from tumor, nontumor lung or frozen PBMC underwent sequencing. Samples were donated by 72 untreated early-stage non-small cell lung cancer patients. There are 15 residues in the CDR3. Trimming removed 3 bases at V and 4 bases at J, with 16 bases between. Germline CDR1 reads SNHLY; CDR2 reads FYNNEI.

Sequencing used PBMCs, obtained at surgery. V and J are TRBV2 and TRBJ2-7; the D gene is possibly TRBD2 (5 bases). The origin of this receptor is a female donor with early-stage non-small cell lung cancer. The CDR3 coding sequence is TGTGCCAGCAGTGAGTCAATCGGGGATCGGTACGAGCAGTACTTC. Its protein is CASSESIGDRYEQYF.